The rows below give T cell receptor beta chains drawn from one sample of a study of T cells expressing NK-cell markers. TCRdb reprocessed the 5' RACE reads, with one entry per CDR3 protein and no DNA. The sample data list about 460,000 distinct CDR3 sequences. Sequenced material: blood T cells: a sorted CD56 or NKG2C T cell subset, CD4+ or CD8+ T cells, or bulk PBMC T cells (not recorded which). These receptors came from a woman between 50 and 59 years old in good health. The CDR3 runs from the conserved cysteine through the conserved F or W.

CASSDMGYNEQFF	TRBJ2-1	TRBV2
CAKSIRNTEAFF	TRBJ1-1	TRBV2
CASSPRYNEQFF	TRBJ2-1	TRBV12-3/TRBV12-4
CASSQMTGPTGELFF	TRBJ2-2	TRBV5-1
CASSHGRDSTLYGYTF	TRBJ1-2	TRBV4-2
CASSLQGLGGTQYF	TRBJ2-5	TRBV7-9
CASSTGHSGGGELFF	TRBJ2-2	TRBV5-1
CASMREGQSGELFF	TRBJ2-2	TRBV6-1
CASSIGYRGPMNTEAFF	TRBJ1-1	TRBV19
CASSYIRDTSVEQFF	TRBJ2-1	TRBV7-9
CASSPTVGLIQTQFF	TRBJ2-1	TRBV7-8
CASRTTGQGRTDTQYF	TRBJ2-3	TRBV6-6
CASLSGSAGELFF	TRBJ2-2	TRBV6-6
CASSHRTSGSYNEQFF	TRBJ2-1	TRBV3-1
CASSLRTVNTEAFF	TRBJ1-1	TRBV28
CASSLGLGPGNTIYF	TRBJ1-3	TRBV7-9
CASSLAGGRPGDEKLFF	TRBJ1-4	TRBV7-2
CASSQGRAREYNEQFF	TRBJ2-1	TRBV3-1
CASSQGQGVQAGELFF	TRBJ2-2	TRBV28
CASSSHRGGTGELFF	TRBJ2-2	TRBV19
CASSRRDRPNYGYTF	TRBJ1-2	TRBV11-2
CASSQCGRGAKTFSYIQYF	TRBJ2-4	TRBV23-1
CSARDPFKGGQETQYF	TRBJ2-5	TRBV20-1
CSAMGQGGNTIYF	TRBJ1-3	TRBV29-1
CSASTRRIGGYGYTF	TRBJ1-2	TRBV20-1
CASSLGTALGPDTQYF	TRBJ2-3	TRBV6-5
CASSPRPGYEQYF	TRBJ2-7	TRBV18
CASSKGLAGVAKETQYF	TRBJ2-5	TRBV6-5
CASKSLKVEAFF	TRBJ1-1	TRBV12-3/TRBV12-4
CSASVLAGSTDTQYF	TRBJ2-3	TRBV20-1
CASSLATGMVSPLHF	TRBJ1-6	TRBV12-3/TRBV12-4
CSARGALLAALQNEQFF	TRBJ2-1	TRBV20-1
CASSLALAGGAEQYF	TRBJ2-7	TRBV7-8
CASSQDRTGFGYTF	TRBJ1-2	TRBV4-2
CSARSGSVRNSPLHF	TRBJ1-6	TRBV20-1
CSARAESVSTDTQYF	TRBJ2-3	TRBV20-1
CASSVRASGNTGELFF	TRBJ2-2	TRBV9
CASSLDSSSGRTGEQFF	TRBJ2-1	TRBV11-1
CASRRLAGVGINEQFF	TRBJ2-1	TRBV2
CATSDRQGGYVQETQYF	TRBJ2-5	TRBV24-1